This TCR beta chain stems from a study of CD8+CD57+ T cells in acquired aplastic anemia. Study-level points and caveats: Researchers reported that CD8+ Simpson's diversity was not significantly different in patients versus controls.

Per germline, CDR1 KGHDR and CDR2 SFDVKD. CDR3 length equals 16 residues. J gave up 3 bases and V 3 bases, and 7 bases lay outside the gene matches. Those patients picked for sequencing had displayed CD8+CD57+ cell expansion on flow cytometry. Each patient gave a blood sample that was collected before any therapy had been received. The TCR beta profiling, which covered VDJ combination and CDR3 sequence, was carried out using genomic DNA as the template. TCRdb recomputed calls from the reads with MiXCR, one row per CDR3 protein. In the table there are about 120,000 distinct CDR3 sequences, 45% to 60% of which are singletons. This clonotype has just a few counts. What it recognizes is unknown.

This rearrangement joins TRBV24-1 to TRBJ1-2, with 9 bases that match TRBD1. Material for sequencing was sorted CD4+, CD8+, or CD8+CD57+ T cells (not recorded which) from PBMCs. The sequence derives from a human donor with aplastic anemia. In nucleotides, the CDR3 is TGTGCCACCAGTGATCCTAACGACAGGGGGTACTATGGCTACACCTTC. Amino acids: CATSDPNDRGYYGYTF.